Shown below are 20 T cell receptor beta chains from a single sample sequenced in a study of blood T cell repertoires in COVID-19. Clones were sequenced by immunoSEQ multiplex PCR, and TCRdb holds only the in-frame ones, with some missing. The top ten hold roughly 1.9% of the sample, which has 140,000 to 150,000 clones, roughly 90% seen once. The specimen was peripheral blood. These receptor sequences come from a man between 65 and 80 years old with acute or convalescent COVID-19.

This clone was observed a handful of times. The chain employs TRBV7-9 and TRBJ2-7; TRBD1 is a possible D gene (6 bases). Per germline, CDR1 SEHNR and CDR2 FQNEAQ (reference sequence). CDR3 size: 12 residues. The V end lost 5 bases, the J end lost 7 bases, and 12 bases lay between the germline ends. The CDR3 DNA is TGTGCCAGCAGCCACCCACAGGGTGAGCAGTACTTC. It yields the protein CASSHPQGEQYF. The whole variable domain, filled in from reference TRBV7-9 and TRBJ2-7, reads DTGVSQNPRHKITKRGQNVTFRCDPISEHNRLYWYRQTLGQGPEFLTYFQNEAQLEKSRLLSDRFSAERPKGSFSTLEIQRTEQGDSAMYLCASSHPQGEQYFGPGTRLTVT.

V gene TRBV7-2 combines with J gene TRBJ2-2; TRBD1 matches 8 bases. CDR3 length: 15 residues. The J segment lost 5 bases and the V segment lost 4 bases, leaving 6 bases of the junction unmatched. Germline loops: CDR1 SGHTA, CDR2 FQGNSA. CDR3 in DNA: TGTGCCAGCAGCTGGACAGGGTTGGGGACCGGGGAGCTGTTTTTT. Translated: CASSWTGLGTGELFF. Complete variable domain (other parts from reference TRBV7-2 and TRBJ2-2): GAGVSQSPSNKVTEKGKDVELRCDPISGHTALYWYRQSLGQGLEFLIYFQGNSAPDKSGLPSDRFSAERTGGSVSTLTIQRTQQEDSAVYLCASSWTGLGTGELFFGEGSRLTVL.

J is TRBJ2-3 and V is TRBV7-9; D may be TRBD2 (5 bases). This CDR3 spans 14 amino acids. Germline loops: CDR1 SEHNR, CDR2 FQNEAQ (reference sequence). The ends were cut back, 5 bases at V and 4 bases at J, with 13 bases in the middle. CDR3 nucleotide sequence: TGTGCCAGCAGCGTCGGGTTAGCGCCAGATACGCAGTATTTT. It codes for CASSVGLAPDTQYF.

The chain links TRBV28 to TRBJ1-6; D is possibly TRBD1 (5 bases). The V gene lost 3 bases and the J gene lost 10 bases, with 16 bases spanning the gap. The CDR3 loop spans 15 amino acids. Germline-derived CDR1 and CDR2 are MDHEN and SYDVKM. Written as DNA, the CDR3 is TGTGCCAGCAGTTTGGAGAGTCCAGCAGGGTCACCCCTCCACTTT. As protein: CASSLESPAGSPLHF.

This chain joins TRBV28 and TRBJ1-2; 12 bases line up with TRBD1. The CDR3 covers 16 residues. Germline assignment: CDR1 MDHEN and CDR2 SYDVKM. The trim removed 1 base at V and 7 bases at J, leaving 7 bases unmatched. The CDR3 DNA is TGTGCCAGCAGTTTATCCGGGACAGGGGGCAATGGTGGCTACACCTTC. Protein: CASSLSGTGGNGGYTF.

The chain recombines TRBV4-1 with TRBJ2-1; D is possibly TRBD2 (6 bases). Between the trimmed V and J ends, which lost 1 base and 0 bases, there was a span of 13 bases. The germline V gene has CDR1 MGHRA and CDR2 YSYEKL. The CDR3 contains 17 residues. The CDR3 coding sequence is TGCGCCAGCAGCCAAGGGGAGGTGGGAGGCTCCTACAATGAGCAGTTCTTC. This encodes CASSQGEVGGSYNEQFF.

The rearrangement joins TRBV30 to TRBJ2-7, with D possibly TRBD1 on 5 matching bases. The CDR3 totals 11 residues. The V end was cut by 3 bases, the J end by 5 bases, with 8 bases between. The germline gives CDR1 GTSNPN, CDR2 SVGIG (reference sequence). DNA of the CDR3: TGTGCCTGGAGGGGGCTGAACGAGCAGTACTTC. It specifies CAWRGLNEQYF.

V is TRBV10-3 and J is TRBJ2-1; 11 bases match TRBD2. V lost 0 bases to trimming and J lost 9 bases; unmatched junction nucleotides: 7. The CDR3 spans 16 residues. In germline, CDR1 is ENHRY, CDR2 SYGVKD. CDR3 DNA sequence: TGTGCCATCAGTGAGTCGACTAGCGGGACTTTGGGTGAGCAGTTCTTC. Translated: CAISESTSGTLGEQFF.

The chain uses TRBV2 and TRBJ2-5; 9 positions match TRBD2. V was pared by 3 bases and J by 3 bases, with 11 bases of the junction left unmatched. The CDR3 contains 17 residues. CDR1 SNHLY and CDR2 FYNNEI come from the germline V gene. The CDR3 region has the DNA TGTGCCAGCAGTGACGCGGGAGGGGGGTCCGGGAAAGAGACCCAGTACTTC. Its protein product is CASSDAGGGSGKETQYF.

The chain recombines TRBV11-2 with TRBJ2-7; 11 nucleotides align to TRBD2. There are 15 residues in the CDR3. Germline assignment: CDR1 SGHAT and CDR2 FQNNGV. Losses at the gene ends were 3 bases for V and 2 bases for J; bases not matched to a gene: 3. The CDR3 nucleotides are TGTGCCAGCAGCTTCAGTAGCGGGGGGGCCTACGAGCAGTACTTC. Translated: CASSFSSGGAYEQYF.

The genes are TRBV10-1 and TRBJ2-7; 8 positions agree with TRBD1. The trim removed 1 base at V and 3 bases at J, leaving 5 bases unmatched. The germline V gene has CDR1 WNHNN and CDR2 SYGVQD (reference sequence). This CDR3 has 15 residues. As DNA, the CDR3 is TGCGCCAGCAGTGAGTTCGGGGACAGGATCTACGAGCAGTACTTC. As protein: CASSEFGDRIYEQYF.

This chain joins TRBV27 and TRBJ2-7, with D perhaps matching TRBD1 (7 bases). From germline, CDR1 is MNHEY and CDR2 SMNVEV (reference sequence). This CDR3 is 19 amino acids long. V was clipped by 2 bases and J by 0 bases, with 23 bases between them. CDR3 amino acids: CASSLEGAIGRDSSYEQYF. The CDR3 bases are TGTGCCAGCAGTTTAGAGGGGGCTATCGGGAGAGATAGCTCCTACGAGCAGTACTTC.

The V call is TRBV6-5, the J call TRBJ1-3; D is unclear. The CDR3 is 15 residues long. The V end was cut by 0 bases, the J end by 1 base, with 7 bases between. CDR1 is MNHEY, CDR2 SVGAGI, per germline. CDR3 bases: TGTGCCAGCAGTTACTCTTCAGTGTCTGGAAACACCATATATTTT. It is translated as CASSYSSVSGNTIYF.

Details on this clone: Relative to the germline gene, one junction end is altered; a read error may explain this. The genes are TRBV28 and TRBJ2-7, with 8 bases matching TRBD2. The CDR3 contains 13 residues. The germline V gene has CDR1 MDHEN and CDR2 SYDVKM. The CDR3 bases are TGTGCCAGCAGTCTAACGGTAGCGGGATGGCGGGACTTC. This sequence encodes CASSLTVAGWRDF.

The chain couples TRBV19 to TRBJ2-1; unclear D gene. V was pared by 4 bases and J by 1 base, with 14 bases between. CDR1 is LNHDA, CDR2 SQIVND, per germline (reference sequence). The CDR3 covers 16 residues. The CDR3 nucleotides read TGTGCCAGTAGTACCGGGTCTTTTCCATCCTACAATGAGCAGTTCTTC. It yields the protein CASSTGSFPSYNEQFF.

This clone was seen a handful of times. The rearrangement uses TRBV6-6 and TRBJ1-1, with 10 bases fitting TRBD1. CDR1 is MNHNY and CDR2 is SVGAGI in the germline V gene (reference sequence). The trim removed 0 bases at V and 1 base at J, leaving 2 bases unmatched. The CDR3 is 16 residues long. This chain's CDR3 is CASSYSGTGANTEAFF. DNA for the CDR3: TGTGCCAGCAGTTACTCTGGGACAGGGGCGAACACTGAAGCTTTCTTT.

CDR3 sequence reads: CASSLERGLAGRETQYF. The CDR3 DNA sequence: TGCGCCAGCAGCTTGGAGAGGGGACTAGCGGGACGGGAGACCCAGTACTTC. V is TRBV5-1 and J is TRBJ2-5; 13 bases are shared with TRBD2. The V and J ends lost 0 bases and 5 bases, in that order; junction bases with no gene match: 7. This CDR3 spans 17 amino acids. Germline V CDR1 and CDR2: SGHRS, YFSETQ.

The chain couples TRBV6-1 to TRBJ1-2; D gene uncertain. The CDR3 totals 16 residues. Trimming cost V 0 bases and J 0 bases, with 11 bases left between them. Per the germline V gene, CDR1 is MNHNS and CDR2 is SASEGT. CDR3 coding DNA: TGTGCCAGCAGTGAAGCTATATTGCGGTCTAACTATGGCTACACCTTC. This codes for CASSEAILRSNYGYTF.

The rearrangement links TRBV28 to TRBJ2-7; TRBD2 might be the D (5 bases). The germline V gene has CDR1 MDHEN and CDR2 SYDVKM. The CDR3 loop spans 12 amino acids. Trimming stripped 7 bases from V and 6 bases from J, with 13 bases between. CDR3 sequence: CASTSIGGEQYF. In nucleotides, the CDR3 is TGTGCCAGCACCTCGATCGGAGGCGAGCAGTACTTC. The variable domain in full, completed from reference TRBV28 and TRBJ2-7, reads DVKVTQSSRYLVKRTGEKVFLECVQDMDHENMFWYRQDPGLGLRLIYFSYDVKMKEKGDIPEGYSVSREKKERFSLILESASTNQTSMYLCASTSIGGEQYFGPGTRLTVT.

The J gene is TRBJ1-1, the V gene TRBV5-1; TRBD1 aligns across 7 bases. Trimming at V came to 0 bases and at J to 4 bases, leaving 6 bases not matched to a gene. Germline assignment: CDR1 SGHRS and CDR2 YFSETQ. The CDR3 runs to 15 residues. CDR3: CASSLVGRGTTEAFF. CDR3 DNA: TGCGCCAGCAGCTTGGTGGGCAGGGGGACCACTGAAGCTTTCTTT. The full variable domain, in which reference TRBV5-1 and TRBJ1-1 provide the parts outside the CDR3, is KAGVTQTPRYLIKTRGQQVTLSCSPISGHRSVSWYQQTPGQGLQFLFEYFSETQRNKGNFPGRFSGRQFSNSRSEMNVSTLELGDSALYLCASSLVGRGTTEAFFGQGTRLTVV.